One sample yielded the 23 T cell receptor beta chains listed below, sequenced in a study of blood T cell repertoires in COVID-19. Here immunoSEQ multiplex PCR was the method, and the copy in TCRdb shows in-frame clones only, minus some. This sample carries 100,000 to 150,000 clones, about 88% of them seen once, and the ten largest clones take under 2.5%. Source material: PBMCs or T cells enriched from blood (not recorded which). The receptor source for this set is a woman in her forties or fifties who had recovered from COVID-19.

The chain carries TRBV4-1 and TRBJ2-1; 9 bases are shared with TRBD1. CDR1 is MGHRA, CDR2 YSYEKL, per germline. The V gene end was trimmed by 3 bases and the J gene end by 5 bases; junction bases not matched to a gene: 17. CDR3 length: 19 residues. CDR3 DNA: TGCGCCAGCAGCCAGGATCCCTTTGTAGGGGACAGGGAAGACAATGAGCAGTTCTTC. Its protein product is CASSQDPFVGDREDNEQFF.

The V gene is TRBV10-3, the J gene TRBJ2-7; 9 nucleotides agree with TRBD2. This CDR3 contains 14 residues. Germline V gene data show CDR1 as ENHRY and CDR2 as SYGVKD. The ends lost 3 bases at V and 3 bases at J; junction bases unmatched: 3. CDR3 DNA sequence: TGTGCCATCAGTGACCAGCGGGGGGACTACGAGCAGTACTTC. Residues: CAISDQRGDYEQYF.

The V call is TRBV10-3, the J call TRBJ2-3; 12 nucleotides line up with TRBD2. Germline CDR1 is ENHRY and CDR2 is SYGVKD. Trimming cost V 3 bases and J 2 bases; bases outside gene matches: 3. The CDR3 is 16 residues long. CDR3 sequence (DNA): TGTGCCATCAGTGATTGGACTAGCGGGGACACAGATACGCAGTATTTT. It is translated as CAISDWTSGDTDTQYF.

CDR3 residues: CASSQGETGRHF. In nucleotides, the CDR3 is TGTGCCAGCAGCCAAGGGGAGACTGGGAGGCATTTT. V usage is TRBV3-1 (or the pseudogene TRBV3-2) and J usage is TRBJ1-5, with D uncertain. In germline, CDR1 is LGHDT, CDR2 YNNKEL (reference sequence). This CDR3 is 12 amino acids long. The V end was cut by 1 base, the J end by 15 bases, with 13 bases between.

This clone was seen only a few times. V gene TRBV5-1 combines with J gene TRBJ2-1; 9 bases agree with TRBD1. Germline V gene lookup returns CDR1 SGHRS and CDR2 YFSETQ. With 4 bases clipped from V and 8 bases from J, the junction kept 13 bases outside the gene matches. CDR3 size: 16 residues. Here the CDR3 DNA reads TGCGCCAGCAGCCGGACAGGGGTTGGAGGGATTTATGAGCAGTTCTTC. This translates into CASSRTGVGGIYEQFF.

This clone turned up a few times. CDR3 nucleotide sequence: TGTGCCAGCAGAAGTGAAGGGGACAATTATAAAGGCTACGAGCAGTACTTC. It yields the protein CASRSEGDNYKGYEQYF. The chain employs TRBV11-3 and TRBJ2-7, with D maybe TRBD1 (6 bases). Germline V gene sequence: CDR1 SGHNT, CDR2 YENEEA. The ends were cut back, 6 bases at V and 3 bases at J, with 24 bases in the middle. The CDR3 contains 17 residues.

V is TRBV9 and J is TRBJ2-5; 10 nucleotides line up with TRBD2. This CDR3 contains 16 residues. Germline trimming cut 5 bases from V and 1 base from J; bases unmatched to any gene: 8. CDR1 is SGDLS, CDR2 YYNGEE, per germline. The CDR3: CASSVTSSGGQETQYF. In nucleotides, the CDR3 is TGTGCCAGCAGTGTCACGTCTAGCGGGGGCCAAGAGACCCAGTACTTC.

In DNA form, the CDR3 reads TGTGCCAGCAGCTCAGGGGGCTTTTACTACGAGCAGTACTTC. This sequence encodes CASSSGGFYYEQYF. The chain is built from TRBV7-9 and TRBJ2-7, with 8 bases matching TRBD1. From germline, CDR1 is SEHNR and CDR2 FQNEAQ (reference sequence). V was pared by 4 bases and J by 3 bases, with 5 bases of the junction left unmatched. The CDR3 runs 14 residues.

The chain joins TRBV27 to TRBJ1-3, with D perhaps TRBD1 (6 bases). V lost 2 bases and J 2 bases, leaving 7 bases between the germline ends. CDR1 is MNHEY, CDR2 SMNVEV, per germline (reference sequence). The CDR3 length is 14 residues. CDR3 amino acids: CASSLQGTGNTIYF. The CDR3 nucleotides are TGTGCCAGCAGTTTACAGGGGACTGGAAACACCATATATTTT.

This clone appeared once. The chain carries TRBV2 and TRBJ1-1, with 9 bases fitting TRBD1. The CDR3 loop spans 14 amino acids. CDR1 is SNHLY, CDR2 FYNNEI, per germline. J gave up 1 base and V 7 bases, and 4 bases lay outside the gene matches. CDR3 in DNA: TGTGCCAGCACTTCGGGACAGGGGAACACTGAAGCTTTCTTT. Translating it yields CASTSGQGNTEAFF.

The rearrangement joins TRBV7-9 to TRBJ2-5; perhaps TRBD2 as D (5 bases). Germline V CDR1 and CDR2: SEHNR, FQNEAQ (reference sequence). The CDR3 is 14 residues long. Trimming took off 4 bases at V and 4 bases at J, with 13 bases between the two ends. DNA for the CDR3: TGTGCCAGCAGCTCCTCGCGGGCTACAGAGACCCAGTACTTC. Translated, it gives CASSSSRATETQYF. The variable domain in full, with the rest retrieved from reference TRBV7-9 and TRBJ2-5, is DTGVSQNPRHKITKRGQNVTFRCDPISEHNRLYWYRQTLGQGPEFLTYFQNEAQLEKSRLLSDRFSAERPKGSFSTLEIQRTEQGDSAMYLCASSSSRATETQYFGPGTRLLVL.

The chain uses TRBV6-6 and TRBJ2-5; TRBD2 matches at 10 bases. Trimming removed 2 bases from V and 9 bases from J; junction bases left unmatched: 9. Germline lookup yields CDR1 MNHNY and CDR2 SVGAGI (reference sequence). The CDR3 spans 15 residues. CDR3 in DNA: TGTGCCAGCAGTTACCAAGCGGGGGGGCCGCCGGCCCAGTACTTC. Protein product: CASSYQAGGPPAQYF.

This chain links TRBV6-5 with TRBJ1-1, with TRBD1 matching 7 bases. Germline CDR1 and CDR2: MNHEY and SVGAGI. The CDR3 extends over 13 amino acids. With V trimmed by 6 bases and J by 4 bases, 5 bases remained unmatched. CDR3 nucleotide sequence: TGTGCCAGCAGGCGACAGGGTTTCACTGAAGCTTTCTTT. Protein product: CASRRQGFTEAFF.

This rearrangement joins TRBV7-9 to TRBJ1-2; D is ambiguous. V was trimmed by 1 base and J by 8 bases, leaving 8 bases between them. Germline V gene lookup returns CDR1 SEHNR and CDR2 FQNEAQ (reference sequence). This CDR3 region has 12 residues. The CDR3 here is CASSLDPLGYTF. The DNA for the CDR3 is TGTGCCAGCAGCTTAGACCCTCTAGGCTACACCTTC.

For the CDR3, the DNA is TGTGCCAGTAGGACTGTGGGGGGGCGAGAGACCCAGTACTTC. Its translation is CASRTVGGRETQYF. This chain uses TRBV19 with TRBJ2-5; tentative D call: TRBD2 (7 bases). The germline V gene encodes CDR1 LNHDA and CDR2 SQIVND (reference sequence). CDR3 length: 14 amino acids. V lost 6 bases and J lost 4, with 15 bases in between.

The CDR3 region is CASSAGGMGSYEQYF. The CDR3 nucleotides are TGTGCCAGTAGCGCAGGGGGCATGGGCTCCTACGAGCAGTACTTC. The chain links TRBV19 to TRBJ2-7, with 8 bases lining up with TRBD1. The trim removed 6 bases at V and 0 bases at J, leaving 7 bases unmatched. The CDR3 is made up of 15 amino acids. Per the germline V gene, CDR1 is LNHDA and CDR2 is SQIVND (reference sequence).

DNA for the CDR3: TGTGCCAGCAGTTCCCCCTCAACTAATGAAAAACTGTTTTTT. Translating it yields CASSSPSTNEKLFF. The chain is built from TRBV28 and TRBJ1-4; D not certain. The CDR3 has 14 residues. From germline, CDR1 is MDHEN and CDR2 SYDVKM. Trimming stripped 4 bases from V and 0 bases from J, with 6 bases between.

The sample holds one count of this clone. The J gene is TRBJ2-3, the V gene TRBV19; unclear D gene. Looked up from germline, CDR1 is LNHDA and CDR2 is SQIVND (reference sequence). V gave up 3 bases and J gave up 0 bases, with 10 bases separating them. The CDR3 runs to 15 residues. The CDR3 reads CASSIETTSTDTQYF. The CDR3 coding sequence is TGTGCCAGTAGTATTGAGACAACTAGCACAGATACGCAGTATTTT.

The chain links TRBV7-6 to TRBJ2-3, with 9 bases that match TRBD1. The germline gives CDR1 SGHVS, CDR2 FNYEAQ. This CDR3 spans 15 amino acids. Trimming at V came to 8 bases and at J to 2 bases, leaving 8 bases not matched to a gene. The CDR3, as DNA: TGTGCCAGCGGACGGGGACAGGGACTCACAGATACGCAGTATTTT. It specifies CASGRGQGLTDTQYF.

The chain couples TRBV28 to TRBJ2-4, with 8 bases that match TRBD2. Per the germline V gene, CDR1 is MDHEN and CDR2 is SYDVKM. This CDR3 is built from 18 residues. V gave up 6 bases and J gave up 1 base; unmatched junction bases: 14. CDR3 in amino acids: CASSSPGGTLLAKNIQYF. Here the CDR3 DNA reads TGTGCCAGCAGCTCCCCGGGGGGGACCCTCTTGGCCAAAAACATTCAGTACTTC.

The V gene is TRBV24-1, the J gene TRBJ2-5; 7 bases line up with TRBD2. Germline-derived CDR1 and CDR2 are KGHDR and SFDVKD. This CDR3 has 13 residues. With V trimmed by 5 bases and J by 3 bases, 2 bases remained unmatched. This CDR3 reads CATSGGGEETQYF. DNA for the CDR3: TGTGCCACCAGTGGCGGGGGAGAAGAGACCCAGTACTTC.

This chain joins TRBV21-1 and TRBJ2-3; the table calls TRBD1, which could not be checked here. TRBV21-1 counts as a pseudogene. This CDR3 spans 17 amino acids. The CDR3 reads CASSSHPRDRTPDTQYF. The CDR3 DNA reads as TGTGCCAGCAGCAGCCATCCCCGGGACAGGACCCCAGATACGCAGTATTTT.

This clone has only one observation. In nucleotides, the CDR3 is TGTGCCAGTAGTGCGGACAGGGGGCTGAGCAATCAGCCCCAGCATTTT. This translates into CASSADRGLSNQPQHF. The chain uses TRBV19 and TRBJ1-5; the match to TRBD1 covers 11 bases. This CDR3 is 16 amino acids long. The V gene end was trimmed by 5 bases and the J gene end by 1 base; junction bases not matched to a gene: 4. Germline V CDR1 and CDR2: LNHDA, SQIVND (reference sequence).